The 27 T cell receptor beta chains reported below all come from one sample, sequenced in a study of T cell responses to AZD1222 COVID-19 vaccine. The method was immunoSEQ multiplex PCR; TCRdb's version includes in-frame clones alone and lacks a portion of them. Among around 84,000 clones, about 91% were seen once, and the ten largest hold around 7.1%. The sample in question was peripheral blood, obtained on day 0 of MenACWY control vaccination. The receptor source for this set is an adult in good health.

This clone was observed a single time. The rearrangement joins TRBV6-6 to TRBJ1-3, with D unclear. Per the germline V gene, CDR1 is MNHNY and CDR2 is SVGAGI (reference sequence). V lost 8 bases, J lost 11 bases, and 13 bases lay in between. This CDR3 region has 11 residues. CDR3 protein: CASSGLEAIYF. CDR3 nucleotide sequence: TGTGCCAGCTCCGGACTCGAGGCCATATATTTT.

The CDR3 sequence is CASSTTGTSAQETQYF. DNA of the CDR3: TGTGCCAGTAGTACGACCGGGACTAGCGCCCAAGAGACCCAGTACTTC. The chain joins TRBV19 to TRBJ2-5, with TRBD2 matching over 10 bases. The CDR3 length is 16 residues. Germline lookup yields CDR1 LNHDA and CDR2 SQIVND (reference sequence). J gave up 1 base and V 4 bases, and 6 bases lay outside the gene matches. The full variable domain, its missing parts supplied by reference TRBV19 and TRBJ2-5, is DGGITQSPKYLFRKEGQNVTLSCEQNLNHDAMYWYRQDPGQGLRLIYYSQIVNDFQKGDIAEGYSVSREKKESFPLTVTSAQKNPTAFYLCASSTTGTSAQETQYFGPGTRLLVL.

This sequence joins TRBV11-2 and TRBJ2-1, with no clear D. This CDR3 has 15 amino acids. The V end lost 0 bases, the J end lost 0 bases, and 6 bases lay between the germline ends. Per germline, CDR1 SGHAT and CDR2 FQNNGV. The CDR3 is CASSLEGISYNEQFF. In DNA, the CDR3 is TGTGCCAGCAGCTTAGAGGGAATCTCCTACAATGAGCAGTTCTTC.

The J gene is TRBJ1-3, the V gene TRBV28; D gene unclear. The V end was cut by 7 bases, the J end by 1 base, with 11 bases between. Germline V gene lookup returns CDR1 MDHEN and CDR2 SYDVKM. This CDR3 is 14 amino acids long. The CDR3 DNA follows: TGTGCCAGCATCTCGGGGTGGTCTGGAAACACCATATATTTT. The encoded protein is CASISGWSGNTIYF.

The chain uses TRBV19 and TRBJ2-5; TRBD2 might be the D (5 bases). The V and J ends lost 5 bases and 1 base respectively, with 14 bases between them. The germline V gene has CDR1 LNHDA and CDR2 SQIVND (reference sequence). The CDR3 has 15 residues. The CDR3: CASSPDAGGQETQYF. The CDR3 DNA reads TGTGCCAGTAGTCCAGATGCGGGTGGCCAAGAGACCCAGTACTTC.

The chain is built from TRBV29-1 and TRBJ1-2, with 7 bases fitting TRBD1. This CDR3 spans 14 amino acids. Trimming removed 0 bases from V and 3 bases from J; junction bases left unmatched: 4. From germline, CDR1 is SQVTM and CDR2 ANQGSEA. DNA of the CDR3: TGCAGCGTTGAAGATAACAGGGGTTACTATGGCTACACCTTC. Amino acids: CSVEDNRGYYGYTF.

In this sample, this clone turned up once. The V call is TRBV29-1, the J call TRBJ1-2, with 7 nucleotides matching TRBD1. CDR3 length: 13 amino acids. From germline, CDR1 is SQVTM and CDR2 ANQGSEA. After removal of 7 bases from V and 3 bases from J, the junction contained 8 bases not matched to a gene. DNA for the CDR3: TGCAGCGCCTCGACAGGGTCCGACTATGGCTACACCTTC. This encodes CSASTGSDYGYTF.

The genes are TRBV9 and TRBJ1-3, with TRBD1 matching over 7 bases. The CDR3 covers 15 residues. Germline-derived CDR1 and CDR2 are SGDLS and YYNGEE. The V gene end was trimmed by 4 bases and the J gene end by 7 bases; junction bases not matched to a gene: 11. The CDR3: CASSSGAGRGNTIYF. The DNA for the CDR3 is TGTGCCAGCAGCTCAGGGGCGGGCAGGGGGAACACCATATATTTT.

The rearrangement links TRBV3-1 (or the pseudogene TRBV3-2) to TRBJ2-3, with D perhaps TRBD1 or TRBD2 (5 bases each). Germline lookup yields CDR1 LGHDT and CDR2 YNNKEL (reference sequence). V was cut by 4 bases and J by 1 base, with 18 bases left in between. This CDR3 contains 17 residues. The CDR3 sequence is CASSPTGGVGGTDTQYF. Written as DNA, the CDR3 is TGTGCCAGCAGCCCGACTGGGGGAGTCGGGGGCACAGATACGCAGTATTTT.

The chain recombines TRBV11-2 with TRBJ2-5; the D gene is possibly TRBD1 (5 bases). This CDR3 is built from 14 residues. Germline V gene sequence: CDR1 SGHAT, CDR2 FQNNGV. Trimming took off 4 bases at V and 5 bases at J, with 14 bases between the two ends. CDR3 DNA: TGTGCCAGCAGCTCGGCTAAGACAGTGGAGACCCAGTACTTC. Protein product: CASSSAKTVETQYF.

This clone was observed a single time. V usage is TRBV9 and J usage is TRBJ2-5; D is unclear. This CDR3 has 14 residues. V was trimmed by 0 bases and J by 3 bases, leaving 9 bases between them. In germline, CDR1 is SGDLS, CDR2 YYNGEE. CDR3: CASSVDTNKETQYF. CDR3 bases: TGTGCCAGCAGCGTAGATACTAATAAAGAGACCCAGTACTTC.

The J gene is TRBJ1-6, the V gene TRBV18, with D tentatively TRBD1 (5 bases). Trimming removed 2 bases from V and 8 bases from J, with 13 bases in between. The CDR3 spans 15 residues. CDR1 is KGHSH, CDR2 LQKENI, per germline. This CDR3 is CASSPGGGPHSPLHF. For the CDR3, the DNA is TGTGCCAGCTCACCAGGGGGTGGTCCCCATTCACCCCTCCACTTT.

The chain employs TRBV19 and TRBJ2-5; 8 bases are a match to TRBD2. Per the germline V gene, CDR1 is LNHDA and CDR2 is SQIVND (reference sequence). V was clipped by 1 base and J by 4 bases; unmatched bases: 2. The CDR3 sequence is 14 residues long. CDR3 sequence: CASSIVAGGETQYF. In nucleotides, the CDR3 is TGTGCCAGTAGTATAGTTGCGGGGGGAGAGACCCAGTACTTC.

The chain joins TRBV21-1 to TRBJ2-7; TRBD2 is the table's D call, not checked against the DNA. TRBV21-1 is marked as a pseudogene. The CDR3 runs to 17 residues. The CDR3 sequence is CASIIFSSGSKRDEQYF. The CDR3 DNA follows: TGTGCCAGCATCATATTTTCTAGCGGGAGTAAGAGGGACGAGCAGTACTTC.

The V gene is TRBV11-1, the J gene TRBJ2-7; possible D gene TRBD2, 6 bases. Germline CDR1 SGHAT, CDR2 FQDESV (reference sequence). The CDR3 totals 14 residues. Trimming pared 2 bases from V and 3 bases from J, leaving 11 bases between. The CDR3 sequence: CASSLRGNHYEQYF. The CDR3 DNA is TGTGCCAGCAGCTTACGGGGGAACCACTACGAGCAGTACTTC. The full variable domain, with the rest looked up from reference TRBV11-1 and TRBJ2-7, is EAEVAQSPRYKITEKSQAVAFWCDPISGHATLYWYRQILGQGPELLVQFQDESVVDDSQLPKDRFSAERLKGVDSTLKIQPAELGDSAMYLCASSLRGNHYEQYFGPGTRLTVT.

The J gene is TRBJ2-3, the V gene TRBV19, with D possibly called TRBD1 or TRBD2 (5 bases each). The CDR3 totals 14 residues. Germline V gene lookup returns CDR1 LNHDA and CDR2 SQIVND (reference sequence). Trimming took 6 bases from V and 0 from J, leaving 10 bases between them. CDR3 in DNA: TGTGCCAGTAGGTGGGGCGGGAGCACAGATACGCAGTATTTT. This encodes CASRWGGSTDTQYF.

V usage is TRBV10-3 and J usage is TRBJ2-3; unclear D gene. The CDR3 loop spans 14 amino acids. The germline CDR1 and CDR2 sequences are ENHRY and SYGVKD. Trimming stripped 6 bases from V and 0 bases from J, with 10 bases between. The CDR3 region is CAISSHSSTDTQYF. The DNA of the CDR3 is TGTGCCATCAGCAGCCACAGTAGCACAGATACGCAGTATTTT.

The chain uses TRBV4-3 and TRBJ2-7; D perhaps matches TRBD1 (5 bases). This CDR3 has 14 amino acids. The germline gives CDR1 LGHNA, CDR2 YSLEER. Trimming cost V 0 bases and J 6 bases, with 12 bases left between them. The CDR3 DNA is TGCGCCAGCAGCCAAGATTTTCAGGGTAGCGAGCAGTACTTC. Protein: CASSQDFQGSEQYF.

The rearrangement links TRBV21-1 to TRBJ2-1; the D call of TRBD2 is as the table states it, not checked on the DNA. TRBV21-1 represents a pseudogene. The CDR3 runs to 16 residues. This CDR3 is CASSIPGLAGNNEQFF. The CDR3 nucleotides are TGTGCCAGCAGCATCCCGGGACTAGCGGGGAACAATGAGCAGTTCTTC.

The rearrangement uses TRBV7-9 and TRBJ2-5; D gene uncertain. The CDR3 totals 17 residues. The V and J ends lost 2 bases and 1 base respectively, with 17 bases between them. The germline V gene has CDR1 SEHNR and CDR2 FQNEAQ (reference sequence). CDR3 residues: CASSLISPGQSQETQYF. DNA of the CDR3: TGTGCCAGCAGCTTAATTAGCCCCGGGCAAAGCCAAGAGACCCAGTACTTC. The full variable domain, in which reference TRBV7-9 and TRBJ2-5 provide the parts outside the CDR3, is DTGVSQNPRHKITKRGQNVTFRCDPISEHNRLYWYRQTLGQGPEFLTYFQNEAQLEKSRLLSDRFSAERPKGSFSTLEIQRTEQGDSAMYLCASSLISPGQSQETQYFGPGTRLLVL.

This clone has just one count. The CDR3 sequence: CASSAVGLAGGYEQYF. The CDR3, as DNA: TGTGCCAGCAGCGCGGTGGGACTAGCGGGAGGTTACGAGCAGTACTTC. The rearrangement links TRBV7-2 to TRBJ2-7; 15 bases are a match to TRBD2. The CDR3 has 16 amino acids. In germline, CDR1 is SGHTA, CDR2 FQGNSA. V shed 5 bases, J shed 4 bases, and the junction held 6 bases outside the gene matches.

The DNA for the CDR3 is TGTGCCAGCAGGGCTAGGGTGTTGAACACTGAAGCTTTCTTT. The encoded protein is CASRARVLNTEAFF. The chain combines TRBV6-5 with TRBJ1-1; D not certain. Trimming left V 6 bases short and J 0 bases short, with 11 bases between. CDR3 length equals 14 residues. The V gene's germline CDR1 is MNHEY and CDR2 SVGAGI.

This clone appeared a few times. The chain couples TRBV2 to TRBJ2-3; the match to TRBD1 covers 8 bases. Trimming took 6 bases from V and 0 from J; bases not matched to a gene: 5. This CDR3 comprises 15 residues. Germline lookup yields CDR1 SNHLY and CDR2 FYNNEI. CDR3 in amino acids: CASRADRGSTDTQYF. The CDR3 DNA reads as TGTGCCAGCAGGGCCGACAGGGGCAGCACAGATACGCAGTATTTT. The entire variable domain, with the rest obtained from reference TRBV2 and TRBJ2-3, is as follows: EPEVTQTPSHQVTQMGQEVILRCVPISNHLYFYWYRQILGQKVEFLVSFYNNEISEKSEIFDDQFSVERPDGSNFTLKIRSTKLEDSAMYFCASRADRGSTDTQYFGPGTRLTVL.

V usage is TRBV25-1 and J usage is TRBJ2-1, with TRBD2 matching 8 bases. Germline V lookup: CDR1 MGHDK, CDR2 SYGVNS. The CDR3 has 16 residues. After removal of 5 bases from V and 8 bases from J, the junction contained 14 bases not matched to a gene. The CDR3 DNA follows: TGTGCCAGCAGTAACGAGGGGACTCTAGCGGGCGATGAGCAGTTCTTC. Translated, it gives CASSNEGTLAGDEQFF.

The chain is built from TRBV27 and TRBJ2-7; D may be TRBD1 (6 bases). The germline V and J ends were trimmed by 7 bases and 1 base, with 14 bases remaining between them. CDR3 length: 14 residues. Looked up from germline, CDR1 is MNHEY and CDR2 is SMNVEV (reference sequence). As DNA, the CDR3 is TGTGCCAGCAAGGTGAACAGGGCGTCCTACGAGCAGTACTTC. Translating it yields CASKVNRASYEQYF.

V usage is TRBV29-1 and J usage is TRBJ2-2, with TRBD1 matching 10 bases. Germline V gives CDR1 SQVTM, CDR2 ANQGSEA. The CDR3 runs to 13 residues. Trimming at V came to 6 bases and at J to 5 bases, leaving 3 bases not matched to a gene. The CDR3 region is CSVDRGMTGELFF. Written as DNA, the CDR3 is TGCAGCGTGGACAGGGGGATGACCGGGGAGCTGTTTTTT.

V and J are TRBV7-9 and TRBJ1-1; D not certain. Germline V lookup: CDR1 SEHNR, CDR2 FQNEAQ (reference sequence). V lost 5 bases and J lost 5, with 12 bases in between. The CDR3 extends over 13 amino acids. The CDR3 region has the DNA TGTGCCAGCAGCCTCACAAGTGAGACTGAAGCTTTCTTT. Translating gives CASSLTSETEAFF.